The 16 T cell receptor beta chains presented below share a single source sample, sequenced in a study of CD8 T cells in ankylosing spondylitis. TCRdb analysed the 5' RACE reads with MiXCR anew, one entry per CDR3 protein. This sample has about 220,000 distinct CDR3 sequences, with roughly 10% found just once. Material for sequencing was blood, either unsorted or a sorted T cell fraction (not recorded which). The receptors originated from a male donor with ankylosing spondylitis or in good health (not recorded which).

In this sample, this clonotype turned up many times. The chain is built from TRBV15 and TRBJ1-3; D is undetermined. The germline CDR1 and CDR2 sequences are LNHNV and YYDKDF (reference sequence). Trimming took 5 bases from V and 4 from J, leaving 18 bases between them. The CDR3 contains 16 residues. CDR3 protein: CATSPRGWTGGNTIYF. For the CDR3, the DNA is TGTGCCACCAGCCCTCGAGGTTGGACGGGAGGAAACACCATATATTTT.

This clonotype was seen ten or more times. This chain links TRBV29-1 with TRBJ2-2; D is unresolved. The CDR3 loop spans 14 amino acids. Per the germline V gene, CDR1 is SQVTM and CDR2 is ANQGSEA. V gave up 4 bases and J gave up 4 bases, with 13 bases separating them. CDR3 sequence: CSVVFTATTGELFF. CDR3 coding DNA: TGCAGCGTTGTCTTCACGGCGACCACCGGGGAGCTGTTTTTT.

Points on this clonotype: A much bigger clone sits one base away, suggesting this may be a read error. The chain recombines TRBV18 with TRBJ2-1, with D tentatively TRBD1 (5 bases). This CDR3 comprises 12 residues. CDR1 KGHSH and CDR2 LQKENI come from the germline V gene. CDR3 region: CTSSQQGSEQFF. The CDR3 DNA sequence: TGTACCAGCTCCCAGCAGGGCAGTGAGCAGTTCTTC.

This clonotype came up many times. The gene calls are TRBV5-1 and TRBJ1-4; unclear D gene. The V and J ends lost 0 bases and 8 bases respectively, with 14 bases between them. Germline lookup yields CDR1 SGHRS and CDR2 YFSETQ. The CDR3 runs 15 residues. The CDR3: CASSLAAGLGEKLFF. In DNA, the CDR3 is TGCGCCAGCAGCTTGGCAGCTGGCCTCGGAGAAAAACTGTTTTTT.

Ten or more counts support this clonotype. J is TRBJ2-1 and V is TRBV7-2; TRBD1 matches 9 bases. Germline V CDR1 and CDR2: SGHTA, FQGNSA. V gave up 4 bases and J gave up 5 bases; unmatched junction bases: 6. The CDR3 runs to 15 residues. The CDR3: CASSSDGQGHNEQFF. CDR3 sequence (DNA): TGTGCCAGCAGCTCAGACGGACAGGGGCACAATGAGCAGTTCTTC. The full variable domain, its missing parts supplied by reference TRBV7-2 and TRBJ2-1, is GAGVSQSPSNKVTEKGKDVELRCDPISGHTALYWYRQSLGQGLEFLIYFQGNSAPDKSGLPSDRFSAERTGGSVSTLTIQRTQQEDSAVYLCASSSDGQGHNEQFFGPGTRLTVL.

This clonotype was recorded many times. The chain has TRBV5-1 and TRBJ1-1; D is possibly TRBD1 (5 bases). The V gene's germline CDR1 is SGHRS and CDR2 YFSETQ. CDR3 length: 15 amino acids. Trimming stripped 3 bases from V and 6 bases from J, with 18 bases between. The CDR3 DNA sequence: TGCGCCAGCAGCTCCTCGGCCAGAGGGGCCCCTGAAGCTTTCTTT. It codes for CASSSSARGAPEAFF.

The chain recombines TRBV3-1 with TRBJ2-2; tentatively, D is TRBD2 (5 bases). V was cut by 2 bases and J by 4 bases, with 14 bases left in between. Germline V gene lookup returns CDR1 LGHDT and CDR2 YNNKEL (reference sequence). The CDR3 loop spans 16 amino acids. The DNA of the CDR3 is TGTGCCAGCAGCCAAAGAGTCGGGGTTGGCACCGGGGAGCTGTTTTTT. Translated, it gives CASSQRVGVGTGELFF.

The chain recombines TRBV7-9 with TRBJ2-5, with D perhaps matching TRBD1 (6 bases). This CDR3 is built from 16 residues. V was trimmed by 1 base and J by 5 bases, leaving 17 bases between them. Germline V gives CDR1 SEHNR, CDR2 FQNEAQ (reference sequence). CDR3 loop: CASSLDTGGAMETQYF. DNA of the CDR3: TGTGCCAGCAGCTTAGATACTGGGGGCGCTATGGAGACCCAGTACTTC.

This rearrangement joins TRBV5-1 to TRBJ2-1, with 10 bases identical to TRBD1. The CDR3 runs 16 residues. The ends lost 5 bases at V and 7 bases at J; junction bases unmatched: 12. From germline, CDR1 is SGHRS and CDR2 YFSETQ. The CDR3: CASSPDGTGVWNEQFF. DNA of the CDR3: TGCGCCAGCAGTCCCGACGGGACAGGGGTTTGGAATGAGCAGTTCTTC. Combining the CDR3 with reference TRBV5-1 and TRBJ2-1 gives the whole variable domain KAGVTQTPRYLIKTRGQQVTLSCSPISGHRSVSWYQQTPGQGLQFLFEYFSETQRNKGNFPGRFSGRQFSNSRSEMNVSTLELGDSALYLCASSPDGTGVWNEQFFGPGTRLTVL.

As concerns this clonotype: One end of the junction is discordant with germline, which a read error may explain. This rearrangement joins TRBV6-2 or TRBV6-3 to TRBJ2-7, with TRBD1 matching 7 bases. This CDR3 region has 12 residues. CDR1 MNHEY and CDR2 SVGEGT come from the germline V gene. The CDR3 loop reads CAGRQGPYEQYF. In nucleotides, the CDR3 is TGTGCCGGCAGACAGGGCCCCTACGAGCAGTACTTC.

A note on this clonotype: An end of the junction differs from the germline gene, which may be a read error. CDR3 residues: CASSFTQGEFGYPF. CDR3 nucleotides: TGTGCCAGCAGCTTCACACAGGGGGAGTTTGGCTACCCCTTC. The gene calls are TRBV5-5 and TRBJ1-2, with 8 positions matching TRBD1. The CDR3 sequence is 14 residues long. Germline loops: CDR1 SGHKS, CDR2 YYEKEE (reference sequence).

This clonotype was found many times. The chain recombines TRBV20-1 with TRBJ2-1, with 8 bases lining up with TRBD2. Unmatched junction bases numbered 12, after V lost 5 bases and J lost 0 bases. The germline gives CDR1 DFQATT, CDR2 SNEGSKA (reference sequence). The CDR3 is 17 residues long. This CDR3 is CSAEVPGLGSSYNEQFF. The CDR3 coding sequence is TGCAGTGCTGAGGTACCGGGACTAGGGTCCTCCTACAATGAGCAGTTCTTC.

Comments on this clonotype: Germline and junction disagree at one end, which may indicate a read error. The CDR3 bases are TGTGCCAGCAGCGAAGTTTATGGGCATAATGAGAAACTGTTTTTT. It codes for CASSEVYGHNEKLFF. V is TRBV3-1 and J is TRBJ1-4; D uncertain. The germline V gene encodes CDR1 LGHDT and CDR2 YNNKEL (reference sequence). CDR3 size: 15 residues.

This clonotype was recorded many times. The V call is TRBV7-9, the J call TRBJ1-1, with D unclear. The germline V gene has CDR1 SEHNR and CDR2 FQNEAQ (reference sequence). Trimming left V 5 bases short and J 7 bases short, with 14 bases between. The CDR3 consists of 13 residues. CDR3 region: CASSAFQPGEAFF. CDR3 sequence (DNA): TGTGCCAGCAGCGCGTTCCAACCTGGTGAAGCTTTCTTT. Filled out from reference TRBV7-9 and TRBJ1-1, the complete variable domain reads DTGVSQNPRHKITKRGQNVTFRCDPISEHNRLYWYRQTLGQGPEFLTYFQNEAQLEKSRLLSDRFSAERPKGSFSTLEIQRTEQGDSAMYLCASSAFQPGEAFFGQGTRLTVV.

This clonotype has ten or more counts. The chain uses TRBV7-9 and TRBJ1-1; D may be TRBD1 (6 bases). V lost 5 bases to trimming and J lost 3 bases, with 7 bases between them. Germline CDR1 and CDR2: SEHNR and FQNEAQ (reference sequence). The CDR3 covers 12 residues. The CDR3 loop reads CASSPGDTEAFF. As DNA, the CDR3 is TGTGCCAGCAGCCCAGGGGACACTGAAGCTTTCTTT. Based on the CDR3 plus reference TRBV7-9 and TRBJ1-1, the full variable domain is DTGVSQNPRHKITKRGQNVTFRCDPISEHNRLYWYRQTLGQGPEFLTYFQNEAQLEKSRLLSDRFSAERPKGSFSTLEIQRTEQGDSAMYLCASSPGDTEAFFGQGTRLTVV.

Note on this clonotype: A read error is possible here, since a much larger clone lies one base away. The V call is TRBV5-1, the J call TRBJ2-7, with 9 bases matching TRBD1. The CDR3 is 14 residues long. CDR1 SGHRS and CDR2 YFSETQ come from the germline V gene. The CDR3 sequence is CASSPNRGQSEQHF. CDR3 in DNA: TGCGCCAGCAGCCCTAACAGGGGGCAAAGCGAGCAGCACTTC.